This T cell receptor beta chain was profiled in a study of blood T cell repertoires in COVID-19. Whole-study context: Sources were T cells, B-cell-depleted T cells, or PBMCs; the material itself was cDNA or gDNA.

Data came from immunoSEQ multiplex PCR; TCRdb stores just in-frame clones and leaves some out. The table records over 250,000 clones, approximately 89% of them present only once. Those enrolled, adults aged about 18 to 89 years, came from roughly 23 US areas. Categorization into cohorts depended on clinical history that participants reported. For recovered donors of Cohort 3, there were two negative PCRs, clearance, or symptom resolution. V was cut by 1 base and J by 1 base, with 8 bases left in between. The CDR3 loop spans 14 amino acids. Germline CDR1 SEHNR, CDR2 FQNEAQ (reference sequence). This sequence originates from a woman aged 25 to 39 who had recovered from COVID-19. Sequencing was performed on PBMCs or T cells enriched from blood (not recorded which). The chain recombines TRBV7-9 with TRBJ2-7; TRBD1 is a possible D gene (5 bases). The chain's CDR3 is CASSLEGYSYEQYF. The CDR3 nucleotides are TGTGCCAGCAGCTTAGAGGGGTATTCCTACGAGCAGTACTTC.